One and the same sample provided the 12 T cell receptor beta chains below, sequenced in a study of T cell responses to AZD1222 COVID-19 vaccine. TCRdb keeps only in-frame clones here, not all; method: immunoSEQ multiplex PCR. The data show 120,000 to 150,000 clones, 70% to 90% seen once. Sample: peripheral blood, taken 28 days after the second AZD1222 dose. These receptors were taken from an adult who received the AZD1222 COVID-19 vaccine.

The chain employs TRBV3-1 (or the pseudogene TRBV3-2) and TRBJ2-1; D is unclear. Germline CDR1 reads LGHDT; CDR2 reads YNNKEL (reference sequence). The CDR3 spans 15 residues. V was cut by 4 bases and J by 6 bases, with 16 bases left in between. CDR3 in DNA: TGTGCCAGCAGCCCTGGGCCAGCCCCTGCCAATGAGCAGTTCTTC. Protein: CASSPGPAPANEQFF.

The V gene is TRBV11-2, the J gene TRBJ1-1, with D tentatively TRBD1 (5 bases). The CDR3 totals 13 residues. Germline V gene data show CDR1 as SGHAT and CDR2 as FQNNGV. The ends were cut back, 3 bases at V and 5 bases at J, with 10 bases in the middle. CDR3: CASSFQPGTEAFF. The CDR3 nucleotides are TGTGCCAGCAGCTTCCAGCCAGGGACTGAAGCTTTCTTT.

This rearrangement joins TRBV5-1 to TRBJ1-3; D might be TRBD1 (6 bases). The ends were cut back, 1 base at V and 6 bases at J, with 17 bases in the middle. The CDR3 is 16 residues long. Germline CDR1 SGHRS, CDR2 YFSETQ. The CDR3 spells CASSLRAGRGENTIYF. The DNA for the CDR3 is TGCGCCAGCAGCTTGCGGGCCGGCAGGGGTGAAAACACCATATATTTT.

The chain carries TRBV29-1 and TRBJ2-7, with D hard to call. V dropped 2 bases and J dropped 10 bases, with 9 bases sitting between them. The CDR3 runs 10 residues. From germline, CDR1 is SQVTM and CDR2 ANQGSEA. CDR3 protein: CSVELGIQYF. The CDR3 DNA reads TGCAGCGTTGAATTGGGGATACAGTACTTC.

This clone came up once. This chain joins TRBV5-5 and TRBJ2-3; 12 nucleotides match TRBD2. The CDR3 contains 17 residues. The V and J ends lost 4 bases and 3 bases, in that order; junction bases with no gene match: 9. Germline V CDR1 and CDR2: SGHKS, YYEKEE (reference sequence). CDR3 sequence (DNA): TGTGCCAGCAGCCAAACCTATCTAGCGGGAGGGACAGATACGCAGTATTTT. Translated, it gives CASSQTYLAGGTDTQYF.

This chain connects TRBV21-1 to TRBJ1-1. TRBV21-1 is designated a pseudogene. The CDR3 length is 15 residues. CDR3 protein: CASSNPPEGNTEAFF. The CDR3 nucleotides read TGTGCCAGCAGCAACCCCCCCGAGGGGAACACTGAAGCTTTCTTT.

The sample holds many counts of this clone. V is TRBV6-5 and J is TRBJ1-2; 8 positions agree with TRBD1. Germline values: CDR1 MNHEY, CDR2 SVGAGI. The CDR3 extends over 13 amino acids. J gave up 7 bases and V 6 bases, and 7 bases lay outside the gene matches. CDR3 bases: TGTGCCAGCAGATCGGACAGGGTCGGTGGCTACACCTTC. Translated, it gives CASRSDRVGGYTF.

This clone was picked up one time. The chain employs TRBV2 and TRBJ1-6; no reliable D call. There are 13 residues in the CDR3. Trimming took 4 bases from V and 13 from J, leaving 14 bases between them. Germline V lookup: CDR1 SNHLY, CDR2 FYNNEI. The CDR3 DNA follows: TGTGCCAGCAGTGGGGCTTCAGGTCCTCCCCTCCACTTT. Translation gives CASSGASGPPLHF.

This clone appeared a single time. This chain links TRBV6-5 with TRBJ1-1; tentative D call: TRBD1 (6 bases). The CDR3 runs to 14 residues. CDR1 and CDR2 from the germline V gene are MNHEY and SVGAGI. V lost 6 bases and J 1 base, leaving 12 bases between the germline ends. In DNA form, the CDR3 reads TGTGCCAGCAGACCCCTGACAGGGAACACTGAAGCTTTCTTT. Its translation: CASRPLTGNTEAFF.

V usage is TRBV3-1 (or the pseudogene TRBV3-2) and J usage is TRBJ1-6; maybe TRBD1 (6 bases). Trimming pared 0 bases from V and 6 bases from J, leaving 18 bases between. Germline CDR1 and CDR2: LGHDT and YNNKEL (reference sequence). The CDR3 is 18 amino acids. CDR3 amino acids: CASSQERRSGAGNSPLHF. The CDR3 DNA follows: TGTGCCAGCAGCCAAGAAAGGAGGTCAGGGGCTGGTAATTCACCCCTCCACTTT.

The DNA of the CDR3 is TGTGCCAGCAGGATGTCAGGGGTGTCACCCCTCCACTTT. Translated, it gives CASRMSGVSPLHF. This sequence joins TRBV6-5 and TRBJ1-6, with D perhaps TRBD1 (6 bases). The CDR3 totals 13 residues. V was shortened by 6 bases and J by 10 bases, with 13 bases between the two germline ends. Germline V gene lookup returns CDR1 MNHEY and CDR2 SVGAGI.

J is TRBJ1-3 and V is TRBV11-3, with a weak D call TRBD1 (5 bases). Germline CDR1 SGHNT, CDR2 YENEEA. This CDR3 comprises 13 residues. Between the trimmed V and J ends, which lost 5 bases and 2 bases, there was a span of 7 bases. The CDR3 here is CASSTGAGNTIYF. As DNA, the CDR3 is TGTGCCAGCAGCACAGGTGCTGGAAACACCATATATTTT.